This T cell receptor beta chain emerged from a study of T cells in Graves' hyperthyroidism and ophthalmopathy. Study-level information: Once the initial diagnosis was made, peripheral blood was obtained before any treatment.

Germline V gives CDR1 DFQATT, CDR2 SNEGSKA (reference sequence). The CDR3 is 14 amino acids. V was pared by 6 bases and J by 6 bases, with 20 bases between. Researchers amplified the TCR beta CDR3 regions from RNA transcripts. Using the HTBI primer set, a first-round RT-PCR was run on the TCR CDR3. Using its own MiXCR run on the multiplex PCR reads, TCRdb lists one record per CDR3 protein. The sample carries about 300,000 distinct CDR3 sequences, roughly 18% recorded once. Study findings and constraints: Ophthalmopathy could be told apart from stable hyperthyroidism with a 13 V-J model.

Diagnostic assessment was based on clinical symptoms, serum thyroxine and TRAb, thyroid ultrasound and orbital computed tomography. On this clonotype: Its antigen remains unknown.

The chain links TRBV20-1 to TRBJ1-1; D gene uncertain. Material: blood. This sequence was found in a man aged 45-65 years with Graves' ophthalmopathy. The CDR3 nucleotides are TGCAGTGCGGAAAGTCCGGGGAGCATTGCTGAAGCTTTCTTT. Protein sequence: CSAESPGSIAEAFF.